This TCR beta chain was found in a study of T cells in Graves' hyperthyroidism and ophthalmopathy. Diagnosis relied on clinical symptoms, serum thyroxine and TRAb, thyroid ultrasound and orbital computed tomography. 9 to 10 ml fresh peripheral blood yielded the PBMCs. The source material, RNA transcripts, was used to amplify TCR beta CDR3 regions. TCR CDR3 regions were first amplified by RT-PCR with HTBI primers. TCRdb reanalysed the multiplex PCR reads using MiXCR and keeps one entry per CDR3 protein. The table lists about half a million distinct CDR3 sequences, more than 20% of them singletons, with 26% in the top ten. Study-wide results and limits: Peripheral blood also featured most of the thyroid clonotypes expanded above 0.001.

The CDR3 extends over 13 amino acids. CDR1 and CDR2 (germline): SGHRS, YFSETQ. The germline V and J ends were trimmed by 0 bases and 3 bases, with 6 bases remaining between them. This clonotype was counted at least ten times. Its antigen is not identified. Sequenced material: blood. The TCR comes from a man younger than 35 with Graves' hyperthyroidism. J is TRBJ2-5 and V is TRBV5-1; D ambiguous. The CDR3 sequence: CASSLEVKETQYF. The DNA of the CDR3 is TGCGCCAGCAGCTTGGAAGTGAAAGAGACCCAGTACTTC. The full variable domain, in which reference TRBV5-1 and TRBJ2-5 provide the parts outside the CDR3, is KAGVTQTPRYLIKTRGQQVTLSCSPISGHRSVSWYQQTPGQGLQFLFEYFSETQRNKGNFPGRFSGRQFSNSRSEMNVSTLELGDSALYLCASSLEVKETQYFGPGTRLLVL.